There are a few counts of the clone carrying this TCR beta chain. The antigen remains unidentified. This sample was included in a study of spatial heterogeneity in lung cancer. Documented time point: sample taken at primary tumor resection. No cells were sorted before sequencing. The whole RNA sequenced was extracted from tumor, nontumor lung or frozen PBMC. Every TCR cDNA molecule carried a tag that served as a unique molecular identifier. TCRdb redid the calling of the 5' RACE reads with MiXCR, one entry per CDR3 protein. The sample carries tens of thousands of distinct CDR3 sequences, under 9% recorded once. Overall study findings and caveats: Ubiquitous expanded tumor TCRs were observed in blood more at resection than follow-up.

The sample in question was PBMCs, obtained at surgery. The receptor was derived from a male donor with early-stage non-small cell lung cancer.

The CDR3: CASSRQGAYGYTF. The CDR3, as DNA: TGTGCCAGTAGCCGACAGGGGGCATATGGCTACACCTTC. The V gene is TRBV19, the J gene TRBJ1-2, with 10 bases matching TRBD1. Germline-derived CDR1 and CDR2 are LNHDA and SQIVND (reference sequence). J gave up 5 bases and V 6 bases, and 3 bases lay outside the gene matches. This CDR3 comprises 13 residues.